In this sample, the clone carrying this T cell receptor (beta chain) turned up once. The sample has other DNA sequences that encode this CDR3 too. These data belong to a study of shared clonotypes between healthy human individuals. V was cut by 1 base and J by 6 bases, with 8 bases left in between. The CDR3 runs 13 residues. In germline, CDR1 is SEHNR, CDR2 FQNEAQ (reference sequence). Repertoires were generated with immunoSEQ multiplex PCR, while TCRdb's copy carries only in-frame clones and drops some. The table lists 600,000 to 750,000 clones, about 92% of them singletons, with roughly 36% in the top ten.

This chain links TRBV7-9 with TRBJ2-3, with no clear D. The receptor was isolated from a man younger than 30 in good health. Some clones in this sample may be carry-over from other donors' samples. Sequencing used memory CD8+ T cells from PBMCs. Subset noted: CD45RO+ cells pooled with CCR7-negative TemRA cells. This CDR3 reads CASSLGGPDTQYF. In DNA form, the CDR3 reads TGTGCCAGCAGCTTAGGAGGTCCGGATACGCAGTATTTT.